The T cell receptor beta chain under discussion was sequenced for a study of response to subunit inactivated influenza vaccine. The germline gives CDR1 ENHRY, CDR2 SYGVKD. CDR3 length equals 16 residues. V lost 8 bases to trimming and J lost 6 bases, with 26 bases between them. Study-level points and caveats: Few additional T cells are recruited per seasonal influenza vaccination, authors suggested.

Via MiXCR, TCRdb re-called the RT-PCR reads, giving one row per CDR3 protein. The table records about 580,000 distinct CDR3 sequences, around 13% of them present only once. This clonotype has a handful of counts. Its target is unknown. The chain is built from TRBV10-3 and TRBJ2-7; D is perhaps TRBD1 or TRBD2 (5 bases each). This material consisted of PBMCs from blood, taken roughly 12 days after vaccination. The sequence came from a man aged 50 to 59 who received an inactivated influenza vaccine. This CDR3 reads CAISAFGGTSSREQYF. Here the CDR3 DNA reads TGTGCCATCTCCGCTTTTGGGGGAACCTCAAGCCGCGAGCAGTACTTC.